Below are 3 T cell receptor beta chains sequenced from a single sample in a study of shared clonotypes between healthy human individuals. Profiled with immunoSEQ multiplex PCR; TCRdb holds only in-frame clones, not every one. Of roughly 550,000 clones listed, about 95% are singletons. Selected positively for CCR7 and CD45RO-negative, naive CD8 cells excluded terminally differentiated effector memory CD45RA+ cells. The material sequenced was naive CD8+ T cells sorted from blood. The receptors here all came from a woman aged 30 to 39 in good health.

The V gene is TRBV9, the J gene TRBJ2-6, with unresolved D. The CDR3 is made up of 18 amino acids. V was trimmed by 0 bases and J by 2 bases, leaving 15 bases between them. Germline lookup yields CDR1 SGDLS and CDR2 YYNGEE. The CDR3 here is CASSVEGSRRTGANVLTF. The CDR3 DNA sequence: TGTGCCAGCAGCGTAGAAGGGTCTCGGCGGACTGGGGCCAACGTCCTGACTTTC. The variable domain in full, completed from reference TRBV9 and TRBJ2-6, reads DSGVTQTPKHLITATGQRVTLRCSPRSGDLSVYWYQQSLDQGLQFLIQYYNGEERAKGNILERFSAQQFPDLHSELNLSSLELGDSALYFCASSVEGSRRTGANVLTFGAGSRLTVL.

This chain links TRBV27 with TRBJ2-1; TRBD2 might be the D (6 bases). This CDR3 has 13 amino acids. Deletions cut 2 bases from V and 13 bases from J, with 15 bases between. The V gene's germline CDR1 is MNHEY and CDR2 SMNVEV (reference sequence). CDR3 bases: TGTGCCAGCAGTTTAGGGGCGGGATTGGACCAGTTCTTC. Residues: CASSLGAGLDQFF.

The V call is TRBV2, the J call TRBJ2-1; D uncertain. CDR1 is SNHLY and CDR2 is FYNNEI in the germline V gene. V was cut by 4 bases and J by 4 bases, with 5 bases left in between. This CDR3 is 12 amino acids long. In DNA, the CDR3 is TGTGCCAGCAGTGGGGATTACAATGAGCAGTTCTTC. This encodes CASSGDYNEQFF.